These 25 T cell receptor beta chains came from one sample sequenced in a study of CD8+CD57+ T cells in acquired aplastic anemia. Sequencing was done on patients that had shown CD8+CD57+ cell expansion by flow cytometry. Investigators profiled TCR beta VDJ and CDR3 from genomic DNA template. One entry per CDR3 protein, called by TCRdb with MiXCR from the reads. The data show hundreds of thousands of distinct CDR3 sequences, roughly a third seen once. The sequencing input was sorted CD4+, CD8+, or CD8+CD57+ T cells (not recorded which) from PBMCs. These receptors were collected from a human donor with aplastic anemia.

This clonotype has ten or more counts. The chain is built from TRBV7-9 and TRBJ2-7; D ambiguous. From germline, CDR1 is SEHNR and CDR2 FQNEAQ (reference sequence). Trimming pared 1 base from V and 0 bases from J, leaving 7 bases between. This CDR3 comprises 14 residues. The CDR3 nucleotides read TGTGCCAGCAGCTTAGAGGCCTACTCCTACGAGCAGTACTTC. Its protein product is CASSLEAYSYEQYF.

The sample holds many counts of this clonotype. The chain recombines TRBV25-1 with TRBJ1-1; no clear D. CDR3 length equals 13 residues. The V and J ends lost 4 bases and 2 bases respectively, with 8 bases between them. Germline values: CDR1 MGHDK, CDR2 SYGVNS. This chain's CDR3 is CASSGLGNTEAFF. The CDR3 DNA sequence: TGTGCCAGCAGTGGATTGGGAAACACTGAAGCTTTCTTT.

The sample holds many counts of this clonotype. The chain joins TRBV14 to TRBJ1-2, with a possible D match to TRBD1 (5 bases). Germline lookup yields CDR1 SGHDN and CDR2 FVKESK. V dropped 4 bases and J dropped 0 bases, with 30 bases sitting between them. The CDR3 totals 21 residues. CDR3 DNA sequence: TGTGCCAGCAGCCGTAAGCCTGAGGTCCCAGGGAAGATCGCGACTAACTATGGCTACACCTTC. This sequence encodes CASSRKPEVPGKIATNYGYTF.

On this clonotype itself: A read error may produce the germline difference seen at one junction end. The genes are TRBV15 and TRBJ2-7; TRBD1 is a possible D gene (5 bases). Germline V lookup: CDR1 LNHNV, CDR2 YYDKDF (reference sequence). The CDR3 runs to 17 residues. CDR3 residues: CAASSGGRSGLTYEQYF. CDR3 bases: TGTGCCGCCAGCAGTGGTGGAAGGTCAGGGCTCACCTACGAGCAGTACTTC.

This clonotype was detected only a few times. CDR3 nucleotides: TGCAGCGTTTCGAGGGTTGCTAACTATGGCTACACCTTC. Residues: CSVSRVANYGYTF. The chain is built from TRBV29-1 and TRBJ1-2; the D is unclear. CDR3 length: 13 amino acids. CDR1 is SQVTM and CDR2 is ANQGSEA in the germline V gene. V lost 5 bases, J lost 0 bases, and 10 bases lay in between. Supplemented by reference TRBV29-1 and TRBJ1-2, the full variable domain reads SAVISQKPSRDICQRGTSLTIQCQVDSQVTMMFWYRQQPGQSLTLIATANQGSEATYESGFVIDKFPISRPNLTFSTLTVSNMSPEDSSIYLCSVSRVANYGYTFGSGTRLTVV.

This clonotype showed up many times. The rearrangement uses TRBV7-8 and TRBJ2-7, with TRBD1 matching over 8 bases. CDR1 is SGHVS and CDR2 is FQNEAQ in the germline V gene. The ends lost 3 bases at V and 2 bases at J; junction bases unmatched: 6. The CDR3 runs to 15 residues. The CDR3 loop is CASSFRRDRPYEQYF. CDR3 coding DNA: TGTGCCAGCAGCTTTAGACGGGACAGGCCCTACGAGCAGTACTTC.

In its sample, this clonotype was seen many times. The rearrangement joins TRBV20-1 to TRBJ1-3; D ambiguous. The ends were cut back, 1 base at V and 8 bases at J, with 12 bases in the middle. There are 13 residues in the CDR3. Germline V gene sequence: CDR1 DFQATT, CDR2 SNEGSKA (reference sequence). The CDR3 loop is CSARVRTSDTIYF. DNA for the CDR3: TGCAGTGCTAGAGTAAGGACGTCAGACACCATATATTTT.

This clonotype was seen ten or more times. V gene TRBV24-1 combines with J gene TRBJ2-7; D perhaps matches TRBD2 (5 bases). This CDR3 comprises 12 residues. CDR1 KGHDR and CDR2 SFDVKD come from the germline V gene. The ends were cut back, 5 bases at V and 7 bases at J, with 11 bases in the middle. The CDR3 DNA reads as TGTGCCACCAGTGCCGCGTCGGGGGAGCAGTACTTC. The encoded protein is CATSAASGEQYF.

The chain joins TRBV15 to TRBJ1-2, with TRBD1 matching over 9 bases. Looked up from germline, CDR1 is LNHNV and CDR2 is YYDKDF (reference sequence). Trimming at V came to 3 bases and at J to 8 bases, leaving 7 bases not matched to a gene. This CDR3 has 14 amino acids. The CDR3: CATSRDGTGQGYTF. Here the CDR3 DNA reads TGTGCCACCAGCAGGGACGGGACAGGGCAGGGCTACACCTTC.

The chain uses TRBV9 and TRBJ1-2, with 8 bases matching TRBD1. The CDR3 extends over 16 amino acids. Germline trimming cut 3 bases from V and 0 bases from J; bases unmatched to any gene: 7. CDR1 and CDR2 from the germline V gene are SGDLS and YYNGEE. The CDR3 spells CASSETGTGSNYGYTF. The CDR3 bases are TGTGCCAGCAGCGAAACCGGGACAGGCTCTAACTATGGCTACACCTTC.

This rearrangement joins TRBV27 to TRBJ2-7; either TRBD1 or TRBD2 may fit D (6 bases each). V lost 7 bases, J lost 4 bases, and 17 bases lay in between. This CDR3 region has 14 residues. Germline CDR1 reads MNHEY; CDR2 reads SMNVEV (reference sequence). CDR3 DNA sequence: TGTGCCAGCATGGAAGGCAGGGGAGGTTACGAGCAGTACTTC. Amino acid sequence: CASMEGRGGYEQYF.

This clonotype was picked up many times. The genes are TRBV19 and TRBJ1-1, with D possibly TRBD1 on 5 matching bases. Germline CDR1 is LNHDA and CDR2 is SQIVND (reference sequence). The CDR3 consists of 14 residues. Trimming stripped 6 bases from V and 4 bases from J, with 15 bases between. DNA for the CDR3: TGTGCCAGTAGCCGATCAGGGTTTGGCACTGAAGCTTTCTTT. Its translation: CASSRSGFGTEAFF.

The table lists this clonotype with many counts. The chain has TRBV19 and TRBJ2-6, with D perhaps matching TRBD1 (6 bases). Germline CDR1 is LNHDA and CDR2 is SQIVND (reference sequence). Trimming pared 9 bases from V and 2 bases from J, leaving 14 bases between. The CDR3 has 15 amino acids. Here the CDR3 reads CASLNTGTGANVLTF. Written as DNA, the CDR3 is TGTGCCAGCCTGAATACAGGGACTGGGGCCAACGTCCTGACTTTC.

This clonotype was observed a handful of times. CDR3 coding DNA: TGTGCCAGCAGTTTGGGTAGGGGATCAGATACGCAGTATTTT. Translating it yields CASSLGRGSDTQYF. The chain couples TRBV19 to TRBJ2-3; tentatively, D is TRBD1 (5 bases). Per germline, CDR1 LNHDA and CDR2 SQIVND (reference sequence). The CDR3 is 14 residues long. The V gene lost 9 bases and the J gene lost 4 bases, with 17 bases spanning the gap.

This clonotype occurred many times. The chain couples TRBV19 to TRBJ2-5; a possible D gene is TRBD1 (6 bases). Germline-derived CDR1 and CDR2 are LNHDA and SQIVND (reference sequence). This CDR3 comprises 14 residues. Trimming removed 5 bases at V and 1 base at J, with 11 bases between. The CDR3 loop is CASSPQGPQETQYF. CDR3 DNA: TGTGCCAGTAGTCCGCAGGGGCCCCAAGAGACCCAGTACTTC.

The chain has TRBV20-1 and TRBJ1-2, with no clear D. Trimming shortened V by 1 base and J by 4 bases, and 7 bases separated the two germline ends. The CDR3 length is 12 residues. Germline lookup yields CDR1 DFQATT and CDR2 SNEGSKA (reference sequence). The CDR3 DNA follows: TGCAGTGCTAGAGCAGGTACCTATGGCTACACCTTC. This codes for CSARAGTYGYTF.

The gene calls are TRBV11-2 and TRBJ2-1, with 7 bases that match TRBD1. CDR1 and CDR2 (germline): SGHAT, FQNNGV. CDR3 length equals 15 residues. V lost 5 bases and J lost 10; bases outside the gene matches: 14. The CDR3, as DNA: TGTGCCAGCAGCCACACCGGGACAGCAGGGGAGGAGCAGTTCTTC. This translates into CASSHTGTAGEEQFF.

This clonotype was found once. Without the conserved terminal phenylalanine or tryptophan, this CDR3 likely stems from a read error. V and J are TRBV11-1 and TRBJ1-1, with 10 bases identical to TRBD1. This CDR3 is built from 16 residues. The V gene end was trimmed by 5 bases and the J gene end by 5 bases; junction bases not matched to a gene: 11. Germline lookup yields CDR1 SGHAT and CDR2 FQDESV (reference sequence). The chain's CDR3 is CASSQPTGGSSTEAFC. Written as DNA, the CDR3 is TGTGCCAGCAGCCAGCCGACAGGGGGCTCGTCAACTGAAGCTTTCTGT.

V is TRBV16 and J is TRBJ2-1; 10 nucleotides agree with TRBD1. Germline CDR1 KGHSY, CDR2 FQNENV. Losses at the gene ends were 1 base for V and 2 bases for J; bases not matched to a gene: 8. The CDR3 covers 18 residues. CDR3 loop: CASSQWTGGLIPYNEQFF. The CDR3, as DNA: TGTGCCAGCAGCCAATGGACAGGGGGTCTCATCCCCTACAATGAGCAGTTCTTC.

The CDR3 loop is CSASTSRGRAHEQYF. CDR3 nucleotide sequence: TGCAGTGCTAGTACCTCGAGAGGGAGGGCCCACGAGCAGTACTTC. This chain connects TRBV20-1 to TRBJ2-7; 7 nucleotides line up with TRBD2. Per the germline V gene, CDR1 is DFQATT and CDR2 is SNEGSKA (reference sequence). CDR3 length: 15 amino acids. With 3 bases clipped from V and 5 bases from J, the junction kept 13 bases outside the gene matches.

This chain connects TRBV2 to TRBJ2-3; tentative D call: TRBD1 (6 bases). CDR3 length equals 17 residues. Per germline, CDR1 SNHLY and CDR2 FYNNEI. Trimming removed 6 bases at V and 3 bases at J, with 22 bases between. The CDR3 bases are TGTGCCAGCAGACGGACACCGTTTGGGGGCCGAACAGATACGCAGTATTTT. Protein: CASRRTPFGGRTDTQYF.

This clonotype was counted many times. At one boundary the junction diverges from the germline segment, which might be a read error. V usage is TRBV7-8 and J usage is TRBJ1-1, with no clear D. CDR3 length: 8 residues. Germline lookup yields CDR1 SGHVS and CDR2 FQNEAQ. The CDR3 bases are TGTGCCAGCAGCTTAGAAGTTTTT. Residues: CASSLEVF.

The rearrangement uses TRBV15 and TRBJ2-3; 15 nucleotides agree with TRBD2. V was clipped by 6 bases and J by 3 bases; unmatched bases: 4. Germline V CDR1 and CDR2: LNHNV, YYDKDF (reference sequence). CDR3 length: 16 residues. CDR3 sequence: CATRTGLAGGTDTQYF. The CDR3 bases are TGTGCCACCAGAACGGGACTAGCGGGAGGTACAGATACGCAGTATTTT.

In its sample, this clonotype was seen many times. This chain joins TRBV20-1 and TRBJ1-6; 10 bases fit TRBD1. V lost 5 bases and J lost 10; bases outside the gene matches: 14. The CDR3 length is 16 residues. Per the germline V gene, CDR1 is DFQATT and CDR2 is SNEGSKA (reference sequence). For the CDR3, the DNA is TGCAGTGCTTCAATTACCGGGACAGGGGAAATGTCACCCCTCCACTTT. Its translation is CSASITGTGEMSPLHF.

This clonotype came up many times. V gene TRBV20-1 combines with J gene TRBJ1-5; D possibly corresponds to TRBD1 (5 bases). The CDR3 is 13 amino acids. With 5 bases removed from V and 5 bases from J, the gap between germline ends came to 13 bases. CDR1 and CDR2 (germline): DFQATT, SNEGSKA (reference sequence). The DNA for the CDR3 is TGCAGTGCTCTGGGGGACGGAGATCAGCCCCAGCATTTT. Encoded protein: CSALGDGDQPQHF.